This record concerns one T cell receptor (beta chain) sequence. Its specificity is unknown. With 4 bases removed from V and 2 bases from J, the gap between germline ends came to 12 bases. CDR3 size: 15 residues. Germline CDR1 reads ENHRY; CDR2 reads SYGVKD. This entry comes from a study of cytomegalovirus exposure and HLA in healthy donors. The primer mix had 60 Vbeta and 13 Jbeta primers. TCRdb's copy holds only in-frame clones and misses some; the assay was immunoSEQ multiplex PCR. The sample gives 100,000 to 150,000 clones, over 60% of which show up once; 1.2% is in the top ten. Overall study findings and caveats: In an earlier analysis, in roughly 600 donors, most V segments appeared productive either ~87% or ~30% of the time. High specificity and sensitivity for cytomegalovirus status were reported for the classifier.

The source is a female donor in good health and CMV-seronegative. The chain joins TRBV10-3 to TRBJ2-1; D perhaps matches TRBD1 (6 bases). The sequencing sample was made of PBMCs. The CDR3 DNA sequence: TGTGCCATCAGTGGCCACAGGGCCCCCTACAATGAGCAGTTCTTC. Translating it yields CAISGHRAPYNEQFF.